This entry is about one T cell receptor beta chain. Profiled with immunoSEQ multiplex PCR; TCRdb holds only in-frame clones, not every one. The data contain about 380,000 clones, 85% to 90% of them singletons. These data originate in a study of blood T cell repertoires in COVID-19. Study overall: The origin of the acute and convalescent COVID-19 samples was the United States, Italy and Spain.

Enrolled through a virtual design, the participants were between about 18 and 100 years of age and came from 24 US areas. Clinical history reported by participants formed the basis on which cohorts were assigned. There are 15 residues in the CDR3. The V segment lost 2 bases and the J segment 7 bases; nucleotides outside the gene matches: 6. Germline V gene data show CDR1 as SGHNT and CDR2 as YENEEA. This clonotype originated in a woman aged 18 to 35 who had recovered from COVID-19. The V call is TRBV11-3, the J call TRBJ2-1; the match to TRBD2 covers 9 bases. Sequencing was done on a sample of PBMCs or T cells enriched from blood (not recorded which). CDR3 loop: CASSLRAGGSNEQFF. CDR3 in DNA: TGTGCCAGCAGCTTAAGGGCGGGGGGGTCAAATGAGCAGTTCTTC.